The T cell receptor (beta chain) under discussion was sequenced for a study of CD8 T cells in Susac syndrome. Overall study results and limits: The authors acknowledged that the study's TCR sequencing and HLA analysis involved relatively few individuals.

RNA, at about 0.45 to 1 ug, was reverse transcribed with random hexamers. MiXCR was run by TCRdb on the immunoSEQ multiplex PCR reads, yielding one entry per CDR3 protein. The sample holds some 300,000 distinct CDR3 sequences, about 91% seen once. A remark on this clonotype: Its matching antigen is unknown.

TCR beta sequencing was performed on blood CD8+ and CD4+ T cells. V was trimmed by 5 bases and J by 5 bases, leaving 16 bases between them. Germline CDR1 reads MNHEY; CDR2 reads SMNVEV (reference sequence). The CDR3 has 14 residues. This rearrangement joins TRBV27 to TRBJ2-7, with a weak D call TRBD2 (6 bases). Sequencing input: CD8+ T cells from PBMCs. The clonotype was recovered from a human donor with multiple sclerosis. The CDR3 spells CASSPGGGVDEQYF. The CDR3 DNA sequence: TGTGCCAGCAGTCCCGGTGGAGGGGTGGACGAGCAGTACTTC.